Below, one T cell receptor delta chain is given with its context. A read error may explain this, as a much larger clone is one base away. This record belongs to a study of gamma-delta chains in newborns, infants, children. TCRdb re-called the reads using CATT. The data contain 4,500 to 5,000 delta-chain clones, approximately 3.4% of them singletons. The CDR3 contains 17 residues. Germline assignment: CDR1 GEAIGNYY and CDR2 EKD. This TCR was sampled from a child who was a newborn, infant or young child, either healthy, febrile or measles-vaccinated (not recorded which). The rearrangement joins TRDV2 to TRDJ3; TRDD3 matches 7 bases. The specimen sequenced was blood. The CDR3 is CACDTWGSSWDTGQMFF. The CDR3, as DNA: TGTGCCTGTGACACCTGGGGGAGCTCCTGGGACACCGGACAGATGTTTTTC.